A single sample is the source of the 15 T cell receptor beta chains below, sequenced in a study of radiation and T cells in renal cell carcinoma. TCRdb's copy holds only in-frame clones and misses some; the assay was immunoSEQ multiplex PCR. Of about 59,000 clones detected, roughly three quarters appear once; the ten largest clones hold about 7.1%. Time point indicated: baseline pretreatment blood. Indicated treatment: 15 Gy SBRT to primary tumor, nephrectomy 4 weeks later. This specimen was blood, taken from a patient whose treatment included radiotherapy and nephrectomy. These receptors were taken from a man aged 55 to 69 with renal cell carcinoma.

The chain is built from TRBV7-7 and TRBJ2-2; perhaps D is TRBD1 or TRBD2 (5 bases each). CDR1 SSHAT and CDR2 FNYEAQ come from the germline V gene (reference sequence). The CDR3 is made up of 14 amino acids. Trimming stripped 6 bases from V and 7 bases from J, with 15 bases between. The CDR3 DNA follows: TGTGCCAGCAGTAGGGGAACTAGTTTCGGGGAGCTGTTTTTT. Residues: CASSRGTSFGELFF. Filled out from reference TRBV7-7 and TRBJ2-2, the complete variable domain reads GAGVSQSPRYKVTKRGQDVTLRCDPISSHATLYWYQQALGQGPEFLTYFNYEAQPDKSGLPSDRFSAERPEGSISTLTIQRTEQRDSAMYRCASSRGTSFGELFFGEGSRLTVL.

The V call is TRBV6-6, the J call TRBJ1-1; 7 bases are a match to TRBD1. V lost 5 bases, J lost 4 bases, and 7 bases stayed unmatched. The length of the CDR3 is 14 residues. From germline, CDR1 is MNHNY and CDR2 SVGAGI (reference sequence). CDR3 nucleotides: TGTGCCAGCAGTCCAGGGGGTGCTGGCACTGAAGCTTTCTTT. Translating gives CASSPGGAGTEAFF.

This chain links TRBV5-1 with TRBJ1-2; maybe TRBD1 (6 bases). The germline V and J ends were trimmed by 4 bases and 6 bases, with 22 bases remaining between them. This CDR3 is 16 amino acids long. Per germline, CDR1 SGHRS and CDR2 YFSETQ. CDR3 bases: TGCGCCAGCAGCGACCCCGGGACACCCGGCCTCAATGGCTACACCTTC. This sequence encodes CASSDPGTPGLNGYTF.

This chain links TRBV28 with TRBJ2-1, with 12 positions matching TRBD2. CDR3 length: 20 amino acids. The germline gives CDR1 MDHEN, CDR2 SYDVKM. J gave up 5 bases and V 7 bases, and 21 bases lay outside the gene matches. The CDR3: CASTPPPASGRANLNNEQFF. The CDR3 DNA sequence: TGTGCCAGCACCCCACCCCCCGCTAGCGGGAGGGCTAACCTTAACAATGAGCAGTTCTTC.

The chain has TRBV27 and TRBJ1-5; 8 nucleotides agree with TRBD1. The germline gives CDR1 MNHEY, CDR2 SMNVEV (reference sequence). CDR3 length equals 20 residues. V dropped 6 bases and J dropped 0; count of bases not matched to a gene: 19. CDR3 amino acids: CASSPFRAGGTSYSNQPQHF. CDR3 nucleotide sequence: TGTGCCAGCAGCCCCTTCCGGGCAGGGGGCACTTCCTATAGCAATCAGCCCCAGCATTTT.

CDR3 amino acids: CASSLRDFEAFF. CDR3 coding DNA: TGTGCCAGCAGCTTACGGGACTTTGAAGCTTTCTTT. The chain links TRBV5-4 to TRBJ1-1; D may be TRBD1 (5 bases). V lost 2 bases, J lost 7 bases, and 9 bases lay in between. The germline CDR1 and CDR2 sequences are SGHNT and YYREEE (reference sequence). The CDR3 contains 12 residues.

The genes are TRBV4-3 and TRBJ2-5; D may correspond to TRBD1 or TRBD2 (6 bases each). The CDR3 runs to 15 residues. Per the germline V gene, CDR1 is LGHNA and CDR2 is YSLEER. The V end lost 1 base, the J end lost 4 bases, and 13 bases lay between the germline ends. The CDR3 DNA reads as TGCGCCAGCAGCCAAGGGGGGGCGGGGAGAGAGACCCAGTACTTC. It is translated as CASSQGGAGRETQYF.

This chain connects TRBV9 to TRBJ1-2; TRBD1 might be the D (5 bases). The germline V gene encodes CDR1 SGDLS and CDR2 YYNGEE. V was cut by 0 bases and J by 6 bases, with 12 bases left in between. The CDR3 totals 14 residues. The CDR3 is CASSVEGQPHGYTF. In DNA form, the CDR3 reads TGTGCCAGCAGCGTAGAAGGACAACCCCATGGCTACACCTTC.

The chain employs TRBV5-1 and TRBJ1-2; no definite D call. Per germline, CDR1 SGHRS and CDR2 YFSETQ. V was cut by 0 bases and J by 0 bases, with 12 bases left in between. The CDR3 consists of 16 residues. DNA for the CDR3: TGCGCCAGCAGCTTGGCCAACGGGGAGGCTAACTATGGCTACACCTTC. Its protein product is CASSLANGEANYGYTF.

The V gene is TRBV7-9, the J gene TRBJ1-6, with D unresolved. The V gene's germline CDR1 is SEHNR and CDR2 FQNEAQ (reference sequence). This CDR3 has 13 amino acids. V was clipped by 5 bases and J by 7 bases, with 9 bases between them. CDR3 sequence: CASSQQTNSPLHF. The CDR3 DNA reads as TGTGCCAGCAGCCAGCAGACAAATTCACCCCTCCACTTT.

V usage is TRBV7-9 and J usage is TRBJ1-6; D gene uncertain. The germline V gene has CDR1 SEHNR and CDR2 FQNEAQ (reference sequence). The CDR3 has 12 residues. The V end lost 1 base, the J end lost 11 bases, and 6 bases lay between the germline ends. CDR3 in amino acids: CASSLVPTPLHF. The CDR3 bases are TGTGCCAGCAGCTTAGTGCCCACACCCCTCCACTTT.

The chain links TRBV10-2 to TRBJ1-6; TRBD1 aligns across 7 bases. J was trimmed by 5 bases and V by 8 bases; bases with no gene match: 6. CDR3 length: 14 residues. The germline V gene has CDR1 WSHSY and CDR2 SAAADI. The CDR3 DNA sequence: TGCGCCAGCGGAGGGACAGAAGATAATTCACCCCTCCACTTT. Translated: CASGGTEDNSPLHF.

The V and J genes are TRBV19 and TRBJ2-7; no firm D call. The CDR3 is made up of 13 amino acids. Germline V gene data show CDR1 as LNHDA and CDR2 as SQIVND (reference sequence). The V end lost 5 bases, the J end lost 4 bases, and 12 bases lay between the germline ends. CDR3: CASSPRTAYEQYF. CDR3 nucleotide sequence: TGTGCCAGTAGTCCTAGAACCGCGTACGAGCAGTACTTC. Full variable domain (rest looked up from reference TRBV19 and TRBJ2-7): DGGITQSPKYLFRKEGQNVTLSCEQNLNHDAMYWYRQDPGQGLRLIYYSQIVNDFQKGDIAEGYSVSREKKESFPLTVTSAQKNPTAFYLCASSPRTAYEQYFGPGTRLTVT.

In DNA form, the CDR3 reads TGTGCCAGCAGCTTAGATGCGGCGGGGAACAATGAGCAGTTCTTC. Its protein product is CASSLDAAGNNEQFF. This rearrangement joins TRBV7-7 to TRBJ2-1, with D possibly being TRBD2 (6 bases). The V gene's germline CDR1 is SSHAT and CDR2 FNYEAQ (reference sequence). Trimming cost V 1 base and J 5 bases, with 12 bases left between them. CDR3 length: 15 amino acids.

The chain is built from TRBV19 and TRBJ1-5, with D uncertain. V dropped 3 bases and J dropped 2 bases, with 11 bases sitting between them. The CDR3 totals 15 residues. Germline values: CDR1 LNHDA, CDR2 SQIVND (reference sequence). CDR3 sequence reads: CASSIRGSGNQPQHF. CDR3 sequence (DNA): TGTGCCAGTAGTATCCGCGGATCAGGCAATCAGCCCCAGCATTTT.